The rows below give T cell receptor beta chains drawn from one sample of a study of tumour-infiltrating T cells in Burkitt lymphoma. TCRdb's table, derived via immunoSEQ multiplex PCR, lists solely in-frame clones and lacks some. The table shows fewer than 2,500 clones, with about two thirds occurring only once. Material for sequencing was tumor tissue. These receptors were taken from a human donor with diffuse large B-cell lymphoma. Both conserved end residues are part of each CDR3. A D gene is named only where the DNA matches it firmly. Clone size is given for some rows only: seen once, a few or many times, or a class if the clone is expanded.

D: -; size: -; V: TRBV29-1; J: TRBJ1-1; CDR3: CSGVPGLENTEAFF; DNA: TGCAGCGGTGTCCCAGGGTTGGAGAACACTGAAGCTTTCTTT
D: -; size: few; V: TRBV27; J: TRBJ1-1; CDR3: CASSLQGVRTEAFF; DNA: TGTGCCAGCAGTCTGCAGGGAGTCCGGACTGAAGCTTTCTTT
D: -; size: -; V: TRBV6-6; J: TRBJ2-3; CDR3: CASKSEFTDTQYF; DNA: TGTGCCAGCAAAAGTGAATTCACAGATACGCAGTATTTT
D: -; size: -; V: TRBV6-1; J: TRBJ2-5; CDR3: CASSEGEELGETQYF; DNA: TGTGCCAGCAGTGAAGGGGAGGAACTGGGAGAGACCCAGTACTTC
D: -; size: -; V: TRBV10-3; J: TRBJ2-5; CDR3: CAISRSTGQETQYF; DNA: TGTGCCATCAGCCGGAGTACGGGCCAAGAGACCCAGTACTTC
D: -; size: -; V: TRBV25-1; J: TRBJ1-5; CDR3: CASSEILRGHQPQHF; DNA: TGTGCCAGCAGCGAAATACTCCGTGGTCATCAGCCCCAGCATTTT
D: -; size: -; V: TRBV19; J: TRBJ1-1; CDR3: CASSSPATGSNTEAFF; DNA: TGTGCCAGTAGTAGCCCCGCAACAGGGTCGAACACTGAAGCTTTCTTT
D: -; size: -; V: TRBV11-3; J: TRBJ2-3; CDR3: CASSGRGGRAADTQYF; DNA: TGTGCCAGCAGCGGCAGGGGCGGGCGAGCCGCAGATACGCAGTATTTT
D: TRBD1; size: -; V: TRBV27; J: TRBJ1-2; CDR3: CASSLKGGQGYGYTF; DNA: TGTGCCAGCAGTTTAAAGGGTGGACAGGGATATGGCTACACCTTC
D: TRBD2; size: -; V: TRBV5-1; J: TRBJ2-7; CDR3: CASSFQGAGVDEQYF; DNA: TGCGCCAGCAGCTTTCAGGGAGCGGGAGTTGACGAGCAGTACTTC
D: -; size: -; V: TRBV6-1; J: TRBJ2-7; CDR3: CAAKAQGFGTYEQYF; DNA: TGTGCCGCTAAAGCACAGGGTTTTGGTACCTACGAGCAGTACTTC
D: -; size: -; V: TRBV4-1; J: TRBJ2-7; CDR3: CASSNGGTALHEQYF; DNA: TGCGCCAGCAGCAACGGCGGGACAGCCCTCCACGAGCAGTACTTC
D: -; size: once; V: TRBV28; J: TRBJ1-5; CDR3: CASSQGARNQPQHF; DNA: TGTGCCAGCAGCCAAGGGGCCCGCAATCAGCCCCAGCATTTT
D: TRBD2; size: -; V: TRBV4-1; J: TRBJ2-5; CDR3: CASSQGVATSGRGETQYF; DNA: TGCGCCAGCAGCCAAGGGGTTGCAACGAGCGGGAGAGGGGAGACCCAGTACTTC
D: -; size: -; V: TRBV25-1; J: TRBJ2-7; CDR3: CASSENSYEQYF; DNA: TGTGCCAGCAGTGAAAACAGCTACGAGCAGTACTTC
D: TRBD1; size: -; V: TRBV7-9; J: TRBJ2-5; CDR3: CASTRRGGKFQETQYF; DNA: TGTGCCAGCACGCGACGAGGGGGCAAATTTCAAGAGACCCAGTACTTC
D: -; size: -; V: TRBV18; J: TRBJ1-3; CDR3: CASSLDRSSGNTIYF; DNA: TGTGCCAGCTCGCTTGACAGAAGCTCTGGAAACACCATATATTTT
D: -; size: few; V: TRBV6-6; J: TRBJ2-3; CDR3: CASTLESFTDTQYF; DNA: TGTGCCAGCACCCTCGAGAGTTTCACAGATACGCAGTATTTT
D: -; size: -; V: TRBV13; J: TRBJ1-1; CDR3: CASSLVRGEAFF; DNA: TGTGCCAGCAGCTTGGTTAGGGGTGAAGCTTTCTTT
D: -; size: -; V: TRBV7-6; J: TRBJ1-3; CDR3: CASSLAGSGNTIYF; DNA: TGTGCCAGCAGCTTAGCCGGCTCTGGAAACACCATATATTTT
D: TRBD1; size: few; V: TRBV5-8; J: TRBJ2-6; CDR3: CASSYWTGGADGANVLTF; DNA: TGTGCCAGCAGCTATTGGACAGGGGGCGCAGATGGGGCCAACGTCCTGACTTTC
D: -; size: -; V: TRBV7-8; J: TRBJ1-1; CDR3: CASSLGDLVDTEAFF; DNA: TGTGCCAGCAGCTTAGGGGATTTAGTAGACACTGAAGCTTTCTTT
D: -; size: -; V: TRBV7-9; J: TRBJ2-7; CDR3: CASSQPGGGDEQYF; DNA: TGTGCCAGCAGCCAGCCCGGCGGCGGCGACGAGCAGTACTTC
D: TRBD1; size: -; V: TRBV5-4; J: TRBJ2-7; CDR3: CASSAGQGSGRIYEQYF; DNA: TGTGCCAGCAGCGCGGGACAGGGTTCGGGAAGGATCTACGAGCAGTACTTC
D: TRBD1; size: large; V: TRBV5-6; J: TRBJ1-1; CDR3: CASSPGGELTEAFF; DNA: TGTGCCAGCAGCCCAGGGGGCGAACTCACTGAAGCTTTCTTT
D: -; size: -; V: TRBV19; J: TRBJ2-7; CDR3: CASSWRATWGEQYF; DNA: TGTGCCAGTAGTTGGAGGGCTACCTGGGGCGAGCAGTACTTC
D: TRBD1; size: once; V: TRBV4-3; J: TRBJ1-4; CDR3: CASSQRDRDEKLFF; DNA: TGCGCCAGCAGCCAGCGTGACAGGGACGAAAAACTGTTTTTT
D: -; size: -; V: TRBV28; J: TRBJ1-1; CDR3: CASSLGGVNTEAFF; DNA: TGTGCCAGCAGTTTGGGGGGGGTGAACACTGAAGCTTTCTTT
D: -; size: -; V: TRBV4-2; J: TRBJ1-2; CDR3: CTSSQEGSQGYGYTF; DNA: TGTACCAGCAGCCAAGAAGGATCGCAGGGATATGGCTACACCTTC
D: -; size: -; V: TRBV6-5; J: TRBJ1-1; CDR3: CASSYSEAGYTEAFF; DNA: TGTGCCAGCAGTTACTCGGAGGCGGGGTACACTGAAGCTTTCTTT
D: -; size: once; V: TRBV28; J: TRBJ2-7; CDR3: CASLSRGGVYEQYF; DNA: TGTGCCAGCCTCTCTAGAGGGGGAGTTTACGAGCAGTACTTC
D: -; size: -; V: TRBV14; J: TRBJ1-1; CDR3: CASSPGADTEAFF; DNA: TGTGCCAGCAGCCCGGGGGCTGACACTGAAGCTTTCTTT
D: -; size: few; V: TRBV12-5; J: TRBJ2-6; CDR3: CASGAGQSRANVLTF; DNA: TGTGCTAGTGGTGCAGGACAAAGTCGGGCCAACGTCCTGACTTTC
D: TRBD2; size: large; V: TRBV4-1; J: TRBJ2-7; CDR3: CASSRLAGVDEQYF; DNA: TGCGCCAGCAGCCGGCTAGCGGGAGTGGACGAGCAGTACTTC
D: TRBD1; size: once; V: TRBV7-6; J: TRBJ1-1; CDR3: CASSETGGLTEAFF; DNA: TGTGCCAGCAGCGAGACAGGGGGTTTGACTGAAGCTTTCTTT